The next 3 T cell receptor beta chains were all read from a single sample in a study of TIL therapy for anti-PD-1-resistant metastatic lung cancer. The immunoSEQ assay was v3. TCRdb's copy holds only in-frame clones and misses some; the assay was immunoSEQ multiplex PCR. The table has about 50,000 clones, around 64% seen once. The time point here: pre-treatment sample, taken before nivolumab and TIL therapy. Most excised metastases sampled were pleural nodules or supraclavicular lymph nodes. Specimen: tumor tissue, collected at baseline. The receptors derive from a person between 25 and 80 years old with non-small cell lung cancer.

Ten or more counts support this clone. The CDR3 region is CASSLQGWREKLFF. CDR3 bases: TGTGCCAGCAGTTTACAGGGGTGGCGGGAAAAACTGTTTTTT. The chain couples TRBV28 to TRBJ1-4; a possible D gene is TRBD1 (6 bases). Trimming left V 2 bases short and J 8 bases short, with 12 bases between. The length of the CDR3 is 14 residues. Germline CDR1 is MDHEN and CDR2 is SYDVKM.

The J gene is TRBJ2-4, the V gene TRBV7-8, with 9 positions matching TRBD2. CDR1 and CDR2 (germline): SGHVS, FQNEAQ. Trimming removed 0 bases from V and 8 bases from J; junction bases left unmatched: 14. The CDR3 runs to 18 residues. The CDR3 DNA sequence: TGTGCCAGCAGCTTAGCTCGGCGGGGGGGCCAAGGGAGGGACATTCAGTACTTC. It encodes CASSLARRGGQGRDIQYF.

The J gene is TRBJ2-2, the V gene TRBV28; TRBD1 aligns across 10 bases. The CDR3 runs 16 residues. CDR1 MDHEN and CDR2 SYDVKM come from the germline V gene. J lost 6 bases, V lost 6 bases, and 10 bases had no gene match. DNA of the CDR3: TGTGCCAGCAGCCTCCTGGGACAGGGGTTTCCCGGGGAGCTGTTTTTT. Protein sequence: CASSLLGQGFPGELFF.